This T cell receptor (beta chain) was sequenced during a study of molecular identifiers for immune sequencing clone quantification. TCRdb re-analysed the PCR reads in MiXCR, keeping a single row per CDR3 protein. Of approximately 500,000 distinct CDR3 sequences listed, around 23% were seen once; the top ten hold 0.76%. The germline gives CDR1 KGHDR, CDR2 SFDVKD. There are 14 residues in the CDR3. V lost 9 bases, J lost 2 bases, and 12 bases lay in between. Sorting was used to obtain naive CD8 T cells (CD8+CD4-CCR7+CD45RA+). This clonotype was seen more than once but under ten times. The sample taken for sequencing was naive CD8+ T cells from blood, with Jurkat cell RNA spiked in. Subset: FACS-sorted CD8+CD4-CCR7+CD45RA+ naive T cells. The chain is built from TRBV24-1 and TRBJ2-2; either TRBD1 or TRBD2 may fit D (5 bases each). The receptor comes from a human donor in good health. Some libraries in this study had Jurkat cell RNA spiked in. DNA of the CDR3: TGTGCCACCCAAATGGGGGTAAACACCGGGGAGCTGTTTTTT. This translates into CATQMGVNTGELFF.